This entry lists 6 T cell receptor beta chains sequenced from one sample in a study of blood T cell repertoires in COVID-19. Libraries were prepared by immunoSEQ multiplex PCR; TCRdb keeps only in-frame clonotypes and omits some of them. The table includes 240,000 or so clones, about 88% detected once. The sequenced sample was peripheral blood. The receptors here all came from a woman in her seventies with active or convalescent COVID-19.

This chain links TRBV5-1 with TRBJ2-3; 7 bases are a match to TRBD2. Germline V gene data show CDR1 as SGHRS and CDR2 as YFSETQ. J gave up 0 bases and V 7 bases, and 14 bases lay outside the gene matches. This CDR3 comprises 17 residues. The CDR3 DNA reads as TGCGCCAGCTCCCGAGAGGCTAGCGGTTATAGCACAGATACGCAGTATTTT. The encoded protein is CASSREASGYSTDTQYF.

The chain employs TRBV5-1 and TRBJ1-6; the match to TRBD1 covers 9 bases. The CDR3 loop spans 14 amino acids. Looked up from germline, CDR1 is SGHRS and CDR2 is YFSETQ. V gave up 5 bases and J gave up 7 bases; unmatched junction bases: 4. The CDR3 nucleotides read TGCGCCAGCAGTGGGGGGACAGGGAATTCACCCCTCCACTTT. Translating it yields CASSGGTGNSPLHF.

This chain connects TRBV11-2 to TRBJ1-3; the D gene is possibly TRBD1 (5 bases). The germline gives CDR1 SGHAT, CDR2 FQNNGV. Trimming took 3 bases from V and 1 from J, leaving 10 bases between them. This CDR3 region has 15 residues. Here the CDR3 DNA reads TGTGCCAGCAGCTTTACAGGACTATCTGGAAACACCATATATTTT. Translating gives CASSFTGLSGNTIYF.

This rearrangement joins TRBV5-6 to TRBJ2-6, with 10 nucleotides matching TRBD2. Germline V gene data show CDR1 as SGHDT and CDR2 as YYEEEE. J was trimmed by 4 bases and V by 5 bases; bases with no gene match: 3. This CDR3 region has 15 residues. Here the CDR3 reads CASRLAGAGANVLTF. CDR3 in DNA: TGTGCCAGCAGGCTAGCGGGAGCAGGGGCCAACGTCCTGACTTTC.

This chain joins TRBV5-1 and TRBJ1-2; D is undetermined. The CDR3 length is 15 residues. V was pared by 0 bases and J by 3 bases, with 12 bases between. CDR1 and CDR2 (germline): SGHRS, YFSETQ. The CDR3 DNA follows: TGCGCCAGCAGCTTGGCCGAAGGGAGGCACTATGGCTACACCTTC. As protein: CASSLAEGRHYGYTF.

This clone was counted once. The genes are TRBV2 and TRBJ1-5; a weak D match, TRBD1 (6 bases). The CDR3 runs 14 residues. V lost 8 bases and J lost 6, with 17 bases in between. Germline CDR1 reads SNHLY; CDR2 reads FYNNEI. The chain's CDR3 is CASGPGTQSQPQHF. The CDR3 DNA reads TGTGCCAGCGGCCCCGGGACACAAAGTCAGCCCCAGCATTTT.